The clone carrying this TCR beta chain was detected many times. The antigen is undetermined. Per germline, CDR1 ENHRY and CDR2 SYGVKD. This CDR3 has 17 residues. V lost 6 bases and J lost 0; bases outside the gene matches: 12. Every donor, a Caucasian adult, lived in Nashville, Tennessee. The sample is drawn from a study of shared clonotypes between healthy human individuals. Input per replicate PCR of unsorted PBMC was around 0.3 ug DNA, corresponding to tens of thousands of T cell genomes. The protocol was immunoSEQ multiplex PCR, while the TCRdb copy is restricted to in-frame clones and leaves out a portion. The table includes a few hundred thousand clones, roughly four fifths detected once. The study's findings and limits: The study drew on few donors, limiting represented genetic and exposure-history diversity. Blood was the sole source, and tissue repertoires probably differ.

The rearrangement joins TRBV10-3 to TRBJ2-3, with 7 bases fitting TRBD2. This clonotype was sampled from a woman in her thirties or forties in good health. Some clones in this sample may be carry-over from other donors' samples. The material sequenced was PBMCs. The DNA of the CDR3 is TGTGCCATCAGCGAACCTAGCGGATTCCCTAGCACAGATACGCAGTATTTT. It specifies CAISEPSGFPSTDTQYF.